This T cell receptor beta chain emerged from a study of T-cell reconstitution after alpha-beta-depleted transplantation in children. Germline loops: CDR1 PRHDT, CDR2 FYEKMQ (reference sequence). Trimming took off 5 bases at V and 5 bases at J, with 16 bases between the two ends. The CDR3 covers 15 residues. Points on this clonotype: Its cognate antigen is unknown.

Construction of the TCRbeta library involved unique molecular identifiers. TCRdb itself ran the PCR reads through MiXCR, one entry per CDR3 protein. The data show more than 200,000 distinct CDR3 sequences, roughly a quarter seen once. Study observations and caveats: Reported findings indicate that, about two months after transplant, alpha-beta T cells came from several hundred expanded clones, which were derived from non-depleted graft cells.

The starting material was PBMCs, mostly from graft donor cells, obtained 360 days after TCRalphabeta/CD19-depleted stem cell transplant. The chain carries TRBV13 and TRBJ2-1; D is uncertain. The receptor comes from a female patient between 2 and 15 years old who had a stem cell transplant for congenital amegakaryocytic thrombocytopenia, so the T cells may come from the graft donor. CDR3 residues: CASSPLLGMNNEQFF. The CDR3 DNA reads as TGTGCCAGCAGCCCCTTACTTGGAATGAACAATGAGCAGTTCTTC.